A selection of T cell receptor beta chains follows, all from one sample in a study of blood T cell repertoires in COVID-19. Method: immunoSEQ multiplex PCR; TCRdb's copy keeps in-frame clones and lacks some. The data contain about 380,000 clones, roughly 90% of them singletons. The sample was peripheral blood. These TCRs come from a man aged 18 to 29 with active or convalescent COVID-19. Each CDR3 is given with its conserved first and last residue. Fields, in order: J gene, V gene, clone size, D gene, CDR3 DNA, CDR3 protein. A D gene is named only where the DNA matches it firmly. Size is stated for part of the rows, as once, few or many counts, or as a class when the clone is expanded.

TRBJ1-2,TRBV6-5,-,TRBD1,TGTGCCAGCAGGCCGGACAGGGTTAAGGATGGCTACACCTTC,CASRPDRVKDGYTF
TRBJ2-7,TRBV6-2/TRBV6-3,-,TRBD2,TGTGCCAGCAGCCGGACTAGCGGTGGATCCTACGAGCAGTACTTC,CASSRTSGGSYEQYF
TRBJ1-1,TRBV15,-,-,TGTGCCACCAGCAGAGGTACAGCGAACACTGAAGCTTTCTTT,CATSRGTANTEAFF
TRBJ2-5,TRBV7-2,-,-,TGTGCCAGCAGCTTAGTCCCAAGCGGAATCCCGGCCCAGTACTTC,CASSLVPSGIPAQYF
TRBJ1-2,TRBV7-2,-,TRBD1,TGTGCCAGCAGCTTCCCTCGGGGGACAGGGATAAACTATGGCTACACCTTC,CASSFPRGTGINYGYTF
TRBJ2-1,TRBV28,-,TRBD1,TGTGCCAGCAGTTTTTTGGACAGGGAATACAATGAGCAGTTCTTC,CASSFLDREYNEQFF
TRBJ2-1,TRBV10-3,-,TRBD2,TGTGCCATCAGTGAGGAGACTAGCTTCTCCTACAATGAGCAGTTCTTC,CAISEETSFSYNEQFF
TRBJ1-2,TRBV29-1,-,-,TGCAGCGTTGAAGGCAGTCTGTCAGGCTATGGCTACACCTTC,CSVEGSLSGYGYTF
TRBJ2-7,TRBV4-1,-,-,TGCGCCAGCAGCCCCTACCCGACAGGAGACTCCTACGAGCAGTACTTC,CASSPYPTGDSYEQYF
TRBJ2-3,TRBV5-1,once,TRBD1,TGCGCCAGCAACAGGGGGGGCACAGATACGCAGTATTTT,CASNRGGTDTQYF
TRBJ1-1,TRBV20-1,-,-,TGCAGTGCGCAAGTGAGCACTGAAGCTTTCTTT,CSAQVSTEAFF
TRBJ2-1,TRBV3-1/TRBV3-2,-,TRBD2,TGTGCCAGCAGCCACTTTGGGAGGGAGGGGCAGTTCTTC,CASSHFGREGQFF
TRBJ2-1,TRBV4-1,few,-,TGCGCCAGCAGCCTGAAAGGGGACTACAATGAGCAGTTCTTC,CASSLKGDYNEQFF
TRBJ2-2,TRBV24-1,-,TRBD2,TGTGCCACCAGTGATTTGCCACTCGGCGGTGGGGGGGGCACCGGGGAGCTGTTTTTT,CATSDLPLGGGGGTGELFF
TRBJ2-1,TRBV10-1,-,TRBD2,TGCGCCAGCAGTGACACCCGACTAGCGGGGGCCTACAATGAGCAGTTCTTC,CASSDTRLAGAYNEQFF
TRBJ1-4,TRBV7-9,-,TRBD1,TGTGCCAGCAACTCGAATGCGGGACAGGCTAATGAAAAACTGTTTTTT,CASNSNAGQANEKLFF
TRBJ2-1,TRBV10-3,-,TRBD2,TGTGCCATCAGTGAGCGGGGGGGTTACAATGAGCAGTTCTTC,CAISERGGYNEQFF
TRBJ1-3,TRBV5-3,-,-,TGTGCCAGAAGCTTGGGGAGAGATTATGGAAACACCATATATTTT,CARSLGRDYGNTIYF
TRBJ1-3,TRBV28,few,-,TGTGCCAGCAGCCCCGGAGGAGACGGAAACACCATATATTTT,CASSPGGDGNTIYF
TRBJ2-1,TRBV7-2,-,TRBD2,TGTGCCAGCAGGGCCGGGACTAGCGGCAACAATGAGCAGTTCTTC,CASRAGTSGNNEQFF
TRBJ2-7,TRBV4-1,once,-,TGCGCCAGCAGCCAAACCCTAAGGACCAGGGGCCTCGGGGAGCAGTACTTC,CASSQTLRTRGLGEQYF
TRBJ2-7,TRBV4-1,-,TRBD2,TGCGCCAGCAGACAGACTAGCGGGAGTTACGAGCAGTACTTC,CASRQTSGSYEQYF
TRBJ1-5,TRBV3-1/TRBV3-2,-,-,TGTGCCAGCAGCCCAACCATAGCCGAAAAAGGCAATCAGCCCCAGCATTTT,CASSPTIAEKGNQPQHF
TRBJ1-2,TRBV25-1,-,-,TGTGCCAGCAGTGAATATTGGCTTTTGGAGGGCTACACCTTC,CASSEYWLLEGYTF
TRBJ2-7,TRBV7-3,-,TRBD2,TGTGCCAGCAGCCACGGACTAGCGGGAGGGCCAAACGAGCAGTACTTC,CASSHGLAGGPNEQYF
TRBJ2-5,TRBV11-2,-,TRBD1,TGTGCCAGCAGCTTTAGGGGGACAGATAAAGAGACCCAGTACTTC,CASSFRGTDKETQYF
TRBJ1-1,TRBV29-1,few,-,TGCAGCGTTACCTTTTCCCAGGGTCTGAACACTGAAGCTTTCTTT,CSVTFSQGLNTEAFF
TRBJ2-7,TRBV5-4,-,TRBD2,TGTGCCAGCACCCCCGGAGCGGGAGTTGTCTACGAGCAGTACTTC,CASTPGAGVVYEQYF
TRBJ1-2,TRBV6-6,-,-,TGTGCCAGCAGTTACAGTGACGTCGGGCGGGGCTATGGCTACACCTTC,CASSYSDVGRGYGYTF
TRBJ2-5,TRBV19,-,-,TGTGCCAGTAGCGCCTCCGGGGGGCCCGGGGAGACCCAGTACTTC,CASSASGGPGETQYF
TRBJ1-2,TRBV3-1/TRBV3-2,-,TRBD1,TGTGCCAGCCGGGACAGGGCGGTGGATGGGAGTGGCTACACCTTC,CASRDRAVDGSGYTF
TRBJ1-2,TRBV4-3,-,-,TGCGCCAGCAGCCAAGGAAGGGGAGGCTATGGCTACACCTTC,CASSQGRGGYGYTF
TRBJ1-2,TRBV5-1,once,TRBD1,TGCGCCAGCACCCCCGGGACAGACACCTATGGCTACACCTTC,CASTPGTDTYGYTF
TRBJ1-3,TRBV9,once,TRBD1,TGTGCCAGCAGCGTAGCGAGATTTCGTCGGACAGGGGACACCATATATTTT,CASSVARFRRTGDTIYF
TRBJ1-5,TRBV5-1,-,TRBD1,TGCGCCAGCAGATACGCGACAGGGGAGGGACAGCCCCAGCATTTT,CASRYATGEGQPQHF
TRBJ1-2,TRBV12-3/TRBV12-4,-,-,TGTGCCAGCAGTTTACGGGGGAGTGGCGGCTACACCTTC,CASSLRGSGGYTF
TRBJ1-5,TRBV7-9,-,-,TGTGCCAGCAGCTTAGCGGGCAGGGGTAGGCATCAGCCCCAGCATTTT,CASSLAGRGRHQPQHF
TRBJ1-1,TRBV28,-,TRBD1,TGTGCCAGCAGTTCCCTACAGGGGGCGAACACTGAAGCTTTCTTT,CASSSLQGANTEAFF
TRBJ1-4,TRBV20-1,-,TRBD1,TGCAGTGCTAGTCAGGGGGCGGCTACAACTAATGAAAAACTGTTTTTT,CSASQGAATTNEKLFF
TRBJ2-7,TRBV7-2,-,-,TGTGCCAGCAGCTTAGACCTGAGCTCCTACGAGCAGTACTTC,CASSLDLSSYEQYF
TRBJ2-1,TRBV6-5,-,TRBD2,TGTGCCAGCAGTTACGAGGAGCGGGAGCGGGATGAGCAGTTCTTC,CASSYEERERDEQFF
TRBJ2-7,TRBV9,-,TRBD2,TGTGCCAGCAGCCCGGGACTAGCGGACTCCTACGAGCAGTACTTC,CASSPGLADSYEQYF
TRBJ2-3,TRBV14,-,TRBD1,TGTGCCAGCAGCCCCCGGGACAGGGGGCTAGATACGCAGTATTTT,CASSPRDRGLDTQYF
TRBJ2-4,TRBV2,-,-,TGTGCCAGCAGTGGCGAATTACTAGCCAAAAACATTCAGTACTTC,CASSGELLAKNIQYF
TRBJ1-6,TRBV24-1,-,-,TGTGCCACCACGGGCTGGGTGGGGCAAAACAATTCACCCCTCCACTTT,CATTGWVGQNNSPLHF
TRBJ1-2,TRBV27,-,-,TGTGCCAGCAGCCTCACCCCCGGGGGGACTGGAATGTATGGCTACACCTTC,CASSLTPGGTGMYGYTF
TRBJ1-5,TRBV13,-,TRBD1,TGTGCCAGCAGCTGGGGACAGAGCAATCAGCCCCAGCATTTT,CASSWGQSNQPQHF
TRBJ1-2,TRBV27,-,TRBD1,TGTGCCAGCAGTTTAGCGACAGGGGGCTATGGCTACACCTTC,CASSLATGGYGYTF
TRBJ1-2,TRBV12-5,-,TRBD1,TGTGCTAGTGGTTTTCGGGGACAGGGAAAAGCTAACTATGGCTACACCTTC,CASGFRGQGKANYGYTF